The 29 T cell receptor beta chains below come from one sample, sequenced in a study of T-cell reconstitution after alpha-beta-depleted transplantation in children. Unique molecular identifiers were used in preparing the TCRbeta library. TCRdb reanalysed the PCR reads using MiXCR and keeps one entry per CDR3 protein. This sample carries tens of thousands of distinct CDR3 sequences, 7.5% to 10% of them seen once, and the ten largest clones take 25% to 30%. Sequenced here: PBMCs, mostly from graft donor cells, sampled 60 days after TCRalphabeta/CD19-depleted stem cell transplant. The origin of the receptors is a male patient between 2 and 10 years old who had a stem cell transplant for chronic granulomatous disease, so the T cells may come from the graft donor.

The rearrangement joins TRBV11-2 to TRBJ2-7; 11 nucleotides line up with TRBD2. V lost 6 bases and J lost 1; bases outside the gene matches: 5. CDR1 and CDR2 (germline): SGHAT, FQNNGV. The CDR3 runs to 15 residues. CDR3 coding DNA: TGTGCCAGCAGGGCCCTAGCGGGAGGATCCTACGAGCAGTACTTC. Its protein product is CASRALAGGSYEQYF.

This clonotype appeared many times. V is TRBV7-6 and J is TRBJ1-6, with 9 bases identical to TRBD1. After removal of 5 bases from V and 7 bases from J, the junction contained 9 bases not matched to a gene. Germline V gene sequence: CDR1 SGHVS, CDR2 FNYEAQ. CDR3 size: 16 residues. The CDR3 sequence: CASSSTGGAGNSPLHF. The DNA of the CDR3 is TGTGCCAGCAGCAGTACAGGGGGCGCTGGGAATTCACCCCTCCACTTT.

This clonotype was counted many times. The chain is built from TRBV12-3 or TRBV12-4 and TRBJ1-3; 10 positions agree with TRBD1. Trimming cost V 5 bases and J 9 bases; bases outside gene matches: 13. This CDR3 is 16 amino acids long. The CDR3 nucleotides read TGTGCCAGCAGTCAGACAGGGGGCCGTGCCCTAAGCACCATATATTTT. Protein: CASSQTGGRALSTIYF.

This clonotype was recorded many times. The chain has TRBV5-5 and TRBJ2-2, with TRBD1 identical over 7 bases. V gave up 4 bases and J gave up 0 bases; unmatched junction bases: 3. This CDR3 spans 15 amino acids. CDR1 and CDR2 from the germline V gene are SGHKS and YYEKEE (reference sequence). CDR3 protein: CASSIRGSNTGELFF. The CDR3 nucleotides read TGTGCCAGCAGCATCAGGGGGTCGAACACCGGGGAGCTGTTTTTT.

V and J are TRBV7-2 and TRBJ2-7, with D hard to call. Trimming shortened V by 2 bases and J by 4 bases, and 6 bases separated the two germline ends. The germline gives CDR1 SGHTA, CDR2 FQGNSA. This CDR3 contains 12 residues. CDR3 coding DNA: TGTGCCAGCAGCTTACTGGCTTACGAGCAGTACTTC. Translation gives CASSLLAYEQYF. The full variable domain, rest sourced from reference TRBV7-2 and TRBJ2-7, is GAGVSQSPSNKVTEKGKDVELRCDPISGHTALYWYRQSLGQGLEFLIYFQGNSAPDKSGLPSDRFSAERTGGSVSTLTIQRTQQEDSAVYLCASSLLAYEQYFGPGTRLTVT.

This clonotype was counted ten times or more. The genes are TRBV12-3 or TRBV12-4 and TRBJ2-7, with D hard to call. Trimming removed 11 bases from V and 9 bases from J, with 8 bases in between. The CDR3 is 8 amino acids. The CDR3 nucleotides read TGTGCCTTCAATCGGCAGTACTTC. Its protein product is CAFNRQYF.

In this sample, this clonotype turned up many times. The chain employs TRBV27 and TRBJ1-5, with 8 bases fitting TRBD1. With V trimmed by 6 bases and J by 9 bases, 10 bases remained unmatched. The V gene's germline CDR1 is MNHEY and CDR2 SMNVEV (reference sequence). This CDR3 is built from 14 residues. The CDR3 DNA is TGTGCCAGCAGACAGACAGGGGCTGGTGGGCCCCAGCATTTT. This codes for CASRQTGAGGPQHF.

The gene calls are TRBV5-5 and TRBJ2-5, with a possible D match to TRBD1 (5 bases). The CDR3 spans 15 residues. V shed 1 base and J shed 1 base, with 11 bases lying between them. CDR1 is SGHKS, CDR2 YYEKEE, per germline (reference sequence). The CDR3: CASSLWQGAQETQYF. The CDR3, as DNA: TGTGCCAGCAGCTTGTGGCAGGGCGCCCAAGAGACCCAGTACTTC.

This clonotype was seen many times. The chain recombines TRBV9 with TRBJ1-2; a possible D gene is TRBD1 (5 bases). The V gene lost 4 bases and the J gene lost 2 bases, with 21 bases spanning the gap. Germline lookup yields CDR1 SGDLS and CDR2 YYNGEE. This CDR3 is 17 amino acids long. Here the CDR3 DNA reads TGTGCCAGCAGCCCCGGGGGGAGGGGCGTATTAAACTATGGCTACACCTTC. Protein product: CASSPGGRGVLNYGYTF.

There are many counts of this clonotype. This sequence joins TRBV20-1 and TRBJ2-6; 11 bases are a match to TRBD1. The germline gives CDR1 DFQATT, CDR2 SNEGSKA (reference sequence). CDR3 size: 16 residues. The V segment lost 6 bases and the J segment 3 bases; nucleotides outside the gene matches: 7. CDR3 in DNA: TGCAGTGCCACGGGACAGGGGGATTTTGGGGCCAACGTCCTGACTTTC. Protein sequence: CSATGQGDFGANVLTF.

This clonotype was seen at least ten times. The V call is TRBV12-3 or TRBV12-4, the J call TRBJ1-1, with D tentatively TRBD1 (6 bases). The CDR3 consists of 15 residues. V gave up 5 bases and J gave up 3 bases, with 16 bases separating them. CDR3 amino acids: CASSRNRARDTEAFF. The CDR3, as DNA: TGTGCCAGCAGTCGGAACAGGGCCAGGGACACTGAAGCTTTCTTT.

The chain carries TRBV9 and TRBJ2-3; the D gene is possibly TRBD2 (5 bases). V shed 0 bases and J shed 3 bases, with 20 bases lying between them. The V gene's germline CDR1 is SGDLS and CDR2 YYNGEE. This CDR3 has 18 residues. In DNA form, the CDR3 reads TGTGCCAGCAGCGTAGTAGGTGTCAACGGGATGGATACAGATACGCAGTATTTT. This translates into CASSVVGVNGMDTDTQYF.

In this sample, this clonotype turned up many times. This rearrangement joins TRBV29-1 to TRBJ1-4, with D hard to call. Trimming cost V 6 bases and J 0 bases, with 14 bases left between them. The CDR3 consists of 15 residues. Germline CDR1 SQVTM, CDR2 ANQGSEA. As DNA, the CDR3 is TGCAGCGTAGAGAAGCTCTTGGCAACTAATGAAAAACTGTTTTTT. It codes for CSVEKLLATNEKLFF.

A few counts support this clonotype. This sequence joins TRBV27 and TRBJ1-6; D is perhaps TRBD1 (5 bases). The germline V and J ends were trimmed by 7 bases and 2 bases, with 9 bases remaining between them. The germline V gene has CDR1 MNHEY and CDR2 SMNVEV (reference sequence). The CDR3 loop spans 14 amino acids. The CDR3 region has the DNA TGTGCCAGCACGGGGGGGACCTATAATTCACCCCTCCACTTT. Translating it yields CASTGGTYNSPLHF.

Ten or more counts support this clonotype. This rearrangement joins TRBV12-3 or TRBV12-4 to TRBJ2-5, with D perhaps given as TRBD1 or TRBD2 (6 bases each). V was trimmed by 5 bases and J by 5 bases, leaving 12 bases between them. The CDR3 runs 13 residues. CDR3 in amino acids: CASSLTGGETQYF. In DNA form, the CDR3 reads TGTGCCAGCAGTCTGACAGGAGGGGAGACCCAGTACTTC.

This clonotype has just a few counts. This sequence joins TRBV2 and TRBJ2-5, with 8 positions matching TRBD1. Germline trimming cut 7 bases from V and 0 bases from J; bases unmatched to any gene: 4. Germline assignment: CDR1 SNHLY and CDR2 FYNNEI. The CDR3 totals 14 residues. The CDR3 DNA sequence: TGTGCCAGCATTCGGGACAGGCACCAAGAGACCCAGTACTTC. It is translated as CASIRDRHQETQYF. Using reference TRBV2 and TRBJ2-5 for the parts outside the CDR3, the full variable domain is EPEVTQTPSHQVTQMGQEVILRCVPISNHLYFYWYRQILGQKVEFLVSFYNNEISEKSEIFDDQFSVERPDGSNFTLKIRSTKLEDSAMYFCASIRDRHQETQYFGPGTRLLVL.

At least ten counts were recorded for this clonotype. The CDR3 region has the DNA TGTGCCAGCTCACCGAGAGACAGGGTCGACGAAAAACTGTTTTTT. Its protein product is CASSPRDRVDEKLFF. The chain combines TRBV18 with TRBJ1-4, with 7 bases fitting TRBD1. Germline V CDR1 and CDR2: KGHSH, LQKENI. The junction had 9 bases not matched to a gene; V was cut back by 3 bases and J by 8 bases. There are 15 residues in the CDR3.

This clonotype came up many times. The CDR3 sequence: CASSQGPPLNTEAFF. CDR3 nucleotides: TGTGCCAGCAGCCAAGGGCCGCCACTGAACACTGAAGCTTTCTTT. The chain combines TRBV4-2 with TRBJ1-1; D is unresolved. The CDR3 is 15 residues long. The germline gives CDR1 LGHNA, CDR2 YNFKEQ. The germline V and J ends were trimmed by 1 base and 0 bases, with 9 bases remaining between them.

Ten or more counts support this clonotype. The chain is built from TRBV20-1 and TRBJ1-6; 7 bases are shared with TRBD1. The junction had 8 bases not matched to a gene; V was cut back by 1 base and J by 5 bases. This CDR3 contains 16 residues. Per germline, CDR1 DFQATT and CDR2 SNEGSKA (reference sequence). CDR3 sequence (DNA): TGCAGTGCTAGAGCACACGGACAGGATAATAATTCACCCCTCCACTTT. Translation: CSARAHGQDNNSPLHF.

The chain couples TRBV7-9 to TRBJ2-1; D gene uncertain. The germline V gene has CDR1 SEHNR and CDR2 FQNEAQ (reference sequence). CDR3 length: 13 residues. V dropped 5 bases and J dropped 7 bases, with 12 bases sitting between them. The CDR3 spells CASSLGSVNEQFF. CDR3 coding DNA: TGTGCCAGCAGCCTCGGATCAGTGAATGAGCAGTTCTTC.

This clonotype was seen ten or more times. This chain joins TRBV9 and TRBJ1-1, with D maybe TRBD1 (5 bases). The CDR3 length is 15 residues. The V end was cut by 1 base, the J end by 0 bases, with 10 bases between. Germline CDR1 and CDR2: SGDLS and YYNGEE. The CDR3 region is CASSVQAGVNTEAFF. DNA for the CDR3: TGTGCCAGCAGCGTACAGGCGGGGGTGAACACTGAAGCTTTCTTT.

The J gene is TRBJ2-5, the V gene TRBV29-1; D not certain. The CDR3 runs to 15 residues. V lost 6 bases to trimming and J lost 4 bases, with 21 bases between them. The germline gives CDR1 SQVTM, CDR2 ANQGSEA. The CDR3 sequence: CSVTEAAAHGETQYF. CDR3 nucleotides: TGCAGCGTGACCGAGGCGGCAGCCCATGGAGAGACCCAGTACTTC.

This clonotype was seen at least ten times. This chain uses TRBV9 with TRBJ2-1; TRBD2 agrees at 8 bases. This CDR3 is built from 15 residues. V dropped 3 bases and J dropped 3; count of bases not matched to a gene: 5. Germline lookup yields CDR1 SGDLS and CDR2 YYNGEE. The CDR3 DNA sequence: TGTGCCAGCAGCGCCGGACTAGCTCTCTACAATGAGCAGTTCTTC. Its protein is CASSAGLALYNEQFF.

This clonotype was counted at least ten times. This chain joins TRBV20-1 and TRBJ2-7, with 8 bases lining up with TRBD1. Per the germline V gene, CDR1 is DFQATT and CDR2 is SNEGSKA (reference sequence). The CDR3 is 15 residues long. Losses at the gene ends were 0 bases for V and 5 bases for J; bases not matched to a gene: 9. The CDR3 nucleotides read TGCAGTGCTAGAGATCGGGCAGGGGGCACGAACGAGCAGTACTTC. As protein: CSARDRAGGTNEQYF.

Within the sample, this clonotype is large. CDR3 DNA: TGTGCCATCAGTGAGAAGGGGCCTTATGGCTACACCTTC. Translated: CAISEKGPYGYTF. The chain recombines TRBV10-3 with TRBJ1-2; tentative D call: TRBD1 (5 bases). Germline V gene lookup returns CDR1 ENHRY and CDR2 SYGVKD. The ends were cut back, 2 bases at V and 5 bases at J, with 9 bases in the middle. This CDR3 is built from 13 residues.

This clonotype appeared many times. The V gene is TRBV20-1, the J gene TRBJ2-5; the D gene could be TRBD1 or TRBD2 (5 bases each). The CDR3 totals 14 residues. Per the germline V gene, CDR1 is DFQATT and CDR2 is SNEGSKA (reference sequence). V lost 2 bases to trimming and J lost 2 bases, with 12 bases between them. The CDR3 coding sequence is TGCAGTGCTAGATCCGGGACCGGACAAGAGACCCAGTACTTC. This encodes CSARSGTGQETQYF.

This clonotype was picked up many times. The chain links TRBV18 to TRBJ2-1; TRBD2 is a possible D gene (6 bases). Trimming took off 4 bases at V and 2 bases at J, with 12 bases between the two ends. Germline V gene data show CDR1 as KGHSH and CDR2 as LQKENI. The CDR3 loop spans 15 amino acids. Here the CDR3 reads CASSRGGGTYNEQFF. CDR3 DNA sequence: TGTGCCAGCTCACGAGGTGGAGGGACCTACAATGAGCAGTTCTTC.

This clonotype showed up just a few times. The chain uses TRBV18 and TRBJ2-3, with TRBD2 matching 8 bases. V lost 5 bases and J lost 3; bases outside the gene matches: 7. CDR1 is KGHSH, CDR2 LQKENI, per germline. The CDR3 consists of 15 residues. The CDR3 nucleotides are TGTGCCAGCTCAAATAGCGGGGTGGATACAGATACGCAGTATTTT. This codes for CASSNSGVDTDTQYF.

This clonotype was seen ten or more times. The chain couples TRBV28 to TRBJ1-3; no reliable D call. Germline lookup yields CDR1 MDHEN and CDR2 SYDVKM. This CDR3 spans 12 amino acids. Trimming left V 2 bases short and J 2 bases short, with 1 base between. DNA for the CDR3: TGTGCCAGCAGTTTAACTGGAAACACCATATATTTT. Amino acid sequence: CASSLTGNTIYF. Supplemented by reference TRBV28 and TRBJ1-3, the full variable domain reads DVKVTQSSRYLVKRTGEKVFLECVQDMDHENMFWYRQDPGLGLRLIYFSYDVKMKEKGDIPEGYSVSREKKERFSLILESASTNQTSMYLCASSLTGNTIYFGEGSWLTVV.